This T cell receptor (beta chain) stems from a study of post-analysis software for immune sequencing data (dated by TCRdb to 2015 to 2017). Background for the entire study: Recorded disease courses included relapsing-remitting, secondary progressive and progressive-relapsing multiple sclerosis, with some patients lacking subtype annotation. A subset of samples was prepared in parallel using single-end sample barcoding, then pooled and co-amplified after Illumina adapter ligation. The patient repertoires were compared against 11 previously published healthy control repertoires obtained from donors aged about 6 to 26 years. Overall study outcomes, separate from this receptor: The multiple sclerosis patient group was slightly younger than the control group. Normalized Chao1 diversity was significantly lower in multiple sclerosis patients than controls, suggesting substantial peripheral T-cell clonal expansion. When samples were clustered directly using the F measure, samples prepared in the same batch co-clustered strongly, which prompted a batch-effect correction. Patients showed significantly higher frequencies than controls for five TRBV segments, among them TRBV5-6, TRBV5-1 and TRBV20-1.

TCR beta repertoires were profiled from peripheral blood of approximately 13 young patients with multiple sclerosis to demonstrate the VDJtools post-analysis software. The multiple sclerosis patients were children and adolescents between about 6 and 16 years of age. As concerns this clonotype: Which antigen it targets is not known. The record has no base qualities; no much larger clone is one base away.

Library method: PCR. The instrument given in TCRdb is Illumina HiSeq 2500. To reduce PCR and sequencing biases, unique molecular identifiers were built into the TCR beta cDNA libraries. Per 1 to 10 million input T cells, some 500,000 cDNA molecules were obtained, such that each molecule approximated one T cell. Patient libraries were prepared and sequenced with the same protocol used for the earlier healthy control dataset. Samples belonging to the same batch were prepared together, multiplexed and sequenced on a shared HiSeq lane. As for the authors' bioinformatics: Raw barcoded reads were processed with MIGEC, and single-read molecular identifier groups were discarded before consensus assembly and CDR3 extraction. Clonotype tables were post-analysed with VDJtools, normalizing diversity by down-sampling all datasets to the smallest sample size. To correct batch-related cross-sample contamination, repertoire overlap clustering matched CDR3 amino acid sequences but not nucleotide sequences. The public reads were reanalyzed by TCRdb: fastp trimming at Q25, MiXCR alignment, in-frame beta chains only. Here each entry gathers all rows of one CDR3 protein and keeps the most common genes and DNA. The V and J calls here are based on TCRdb, not the publication. The sample contains 650,000 to 900,000 distinct CDR3 sequences, 46% of them found a single time. The ten largest account for roughly 4.4% of the sample.

CDR1 MDHEN and CDR2 SYDVKM were looked up in the germline V gene. The V end gives up 6 bases and the J end 3 bases, leaving 8 bases in the junction not matched to a gene. The CDR3 spans 16 residues, from the cysteine through the phenylalanine. Left in the record is the CDR3 DNA by itself, 48 bases read in frame from the first base. This clonotype originated in a girl aged 5-17 years with multiple sclerosis. The chain is assembled from TRBV28 and TRBJ2-5; TRBD2 agrees with 12 junctional bases. Sequenced: blood. In nucleotide form, the sequence is TGTGCCAGCAGCGTCCTCGGACTAGCGGGAAAAGAGACCCAGTACTTC. Its protein is CASSVLGLAGKETQYF. Extended through the reference TRBV28 and TRBJ2-5 proteins, this CDR3 yields the full variable domain: DVKVTQSSRYLVKRTGEKVFLECVQDMDHENMFWYRQDPGLGLRLIYFSYDVKMKEKGDIPEGYSVSREKKERFSLILESASTNQTSMYLCASSVLGLAGKETQYFGPGTRLLVL.